These 11 T cell receptor beta chains originate from one sample sequenced in a study of blood T cell repertoires in COVID-19. Using immunoSEQ multiplex PCR, the repertoire was profiled, and TCRdb retains in-frame clones only, with some absent. The sample includes roughly 200,000 clones, about 83% of them seen just once. Material: PBMCs or T cells enriched from blood (not recorded which). These receptors were obtained from a woman aged 25 to 45 who had been exposed to COVID-19.

The chain links TRBV7-3 to TRBJ1-1; tentative D call: TRBD1 (5 bases). The CDR3 has 13 residues. Germline V CDR1 and CDR2: SGHTA, FQGTGA. The V end was cut by 0 bases, the J end by 4 bases, with 6 bases between. For the CDR3, the DNA is TGTGCCAGCAGCTTAACGGGGGGCACTGAAGCTTTCTTT. It codes for CASSLTGGTEAFF.

This chain uses TRBV5-6 with TRBJ2-5, with 14 bases fitting TRBD2. CDR1 and CDR2 from the germline V gene are SGHDT and YYEEEE. The trim removed 4 bases at V and 0 bases at J, leaving 5 bases unmatched. This CDR3 is 17 amino acids long. The CDR3 loop is CASSPGLAGVYQETQYF. The DNA of the CDR3 is TGTGCCAGCAGCCCGGGACTAGCGGGGGTCTACCAAGAGACCCAGTACTTC.

The chain joins TRBV4-1 to TRBJ1-1, with TRBD1 matching over 8 bases. The junction had 7 bases not matched to a gene; V was cut back by 4 bases and J by 6 bases. Germline assignment: CDR1 MGHRA and CDR2 YSYEKL. This CDR3 spans 14 amino acids. CDR3 nucleotide sequence: TGCGCCAGCAGCCCCGGACAGGGTAACGCTGAAGCTTTCTTT. This gives the protein CASSPGQGNAEAFF.

The CDR3 loop is CASNRNRNTEAFF. DNA for the CDR3: TGTGCCAGCAATCGGAACAGGAACACTGAAGCTTTCTTT. The rearrangement links TRBV6-5 to TRBJ1-1; no clear D. Trimming left V 7 bases short and J 1 base short, with 10 bases between. CDR3 length: 13 residues. The V gene's germline CDR1 is MNHEY and CDR2 SVGAGI.

The table lists this clone with a count of one. The chain is built from TRBV4-3 and TRBJ1-6; no firm D call. V was cut by 1 base and J by 10 bases, with 14 bases left in between. Germline assignment: CDR1 LGHNA and CDR2 YSLEER. CDR3 length: 15 residues. The CDR3 bases are TGCGCCAGCAGCCAAGCCCCAACAGTGTACTCACCCCTCCACTTT. It is translated as CASSQAPTVYSPLHF.

The J gene is TRBJ2-3, the V gene TRBV5-4, with D tentatively TRBD2 (6 bases). Germline V lookup: CDR1 SGHNT, CDR2 YYREEE (reference sequence). V gave up 1 base and J gave up 1 base, with 13 bases separating them. The CDR3 contains 16 residues. The CDR3 here is CASSLFVGSRTDTQYF. DNA of the CDR3: TGTGCCAGCAGCTTGTTTGTCGGGAGCCGCACAGATACGCAGTATTTT.

The V gene is TRBV30, the J gene TRBJ1-5; 7 bases line up with TRBD1. Unmatched junction bases numbered 6, after V lost 2 bases and J lost 5 bases. The CDR3 covers 14 residues. The germline V gene has CDR1 GTSNPN and CDR2 SVGIG (reference sequence). In nucleotides, the CDR3 is TGTGCCTGGAGTTCTGACAGGGTAGATCAGCCCCAGCATTTT. Translation gives CAWSSDRVDQPQHF.

For the CDR3, the DNA is TGTGCCAGCAGCATAAGGGTGACAGGGGGCGAATATGGCTACACCTTC. It is translated as CASSIRVTGGEYGYTF. The J gene is TRBJ1-2, the V gene TRBV7-6; TRBD1 matches at 10 bases. Trimming at V came to 5 bases and at J to 5 bases, leaving 11 bases not matched to a gene. The CDR3 runs to 16 residues. Germline CDR1 and CDR2: SGHVS and FNYEAQ.

The CDR3 nucleotides read TGTGCCAGCAGTCTCCAGGGTCCCAATTCACCCCTCCACTTT. Translation gives CASSLQGPNSPLHF. V and J are TRBV3-1 (or the pseudogene TRBV3-2) and TRBJ1-6; perhaps TRBD1 as D (5 bases). Germline values: CDR1 LGHDT, CDR2 YNNKEL (reference sequence). Deletions cut 6 bases from V and 7 bases from J, with 13 bases between. The CDR3 extends over 14 amino acids.

V usage is TRBV7-8 and J usage is TRBJ1-3; unclear D gene. CDR3 length equals 13 residues. V lost 1 base and J 6 bases, leaving 7 bases between the germline ends. The germline gives CDR1 SGHVS, CDR2 FQNEAQ. CDR3 nucleotide sequence: TGTGCCAGCAGCTTAGTAGTTGAAAACACCATATATTTT. It specifies CASSLVVENTIYF.

The chain carries TRBV7-3 and TRBJ2-1; 8 bases line up with TRBD2. V dropped 5 bases and J dropped 0; count of bases not matched to a gene: 6. Germline CDR1 SGHTA, CDR2 FQGTGA. The CDR3 contains 16 residues. CDR3 sequence reads: CASSPPGGSSYNEQFF. In DNA, the CDR3 is TGTGCCAGCAGCCCCCCGGGGGGGAGCTCCTACAATGAGCAGTTCTTC.